The TCR beta chain described here comes from a study of technical replicates of blood from a few donors. The table came from immunoSEQ multiplex PCR; TCRdb's copy has only in-frame clones and leaves some out. The sample holds approximately 44,000 clones, about 96% seen once. V was trimmed by 5 bases and J by 0 bases, leaving 12 bases between them. This CDR3 is built from 15 residues. The germline V gene has CDR1 MNHEY and CDR2 SMNVEV (reference sequence). The sample comprised T cells isolated from PBMCs. The TCR sequence derives from a human donor in good health. The rearrangement links TRBV27 to TRBJ2-3; possibly TRBD2 for D (5 bases). The CDR3 DNA sequence: TGTGCCAGCAGTCCCCCTGCTAGCAGCACAGATACGCAGTATTTT. This codes for CASSPPASSTDTQYF.